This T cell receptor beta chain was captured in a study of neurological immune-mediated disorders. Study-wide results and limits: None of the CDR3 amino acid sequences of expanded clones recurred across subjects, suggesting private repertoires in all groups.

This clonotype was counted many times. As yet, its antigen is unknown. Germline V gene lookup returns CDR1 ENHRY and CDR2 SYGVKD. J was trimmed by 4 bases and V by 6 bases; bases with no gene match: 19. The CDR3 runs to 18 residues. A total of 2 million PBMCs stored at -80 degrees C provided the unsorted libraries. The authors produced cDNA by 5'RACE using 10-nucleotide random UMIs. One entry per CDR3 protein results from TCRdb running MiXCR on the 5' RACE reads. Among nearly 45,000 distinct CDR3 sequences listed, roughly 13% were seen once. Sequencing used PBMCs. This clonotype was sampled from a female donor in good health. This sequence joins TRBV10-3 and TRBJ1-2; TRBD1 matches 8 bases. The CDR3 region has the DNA TGTGCCATCAGCAACCAGGGGGCAGCGGGTTCATCGGGCTATGGCTACACCTTC. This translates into CAISNQGAAGSSGYGYTF.